By sample fraction, the clone carrying this T cell receptor (beta chain) is medium-sized (0.01 to 0.1%). This sample stems from a study of tumor-infiltrating lymphocytes in oesophageal squamous cell carcinoma. In TCRdb, the PCR reads were re-called with MiXCR into one record per CDR3 protein. The profile shows roughly 20,000 distinct CDR3 sequences, about 35% of them singletons. The CDR3 is 17 amino acids. V was clipped by 4 bases and J by 2 bases; unmatched bases: 10. Looked up from germline, CDR1 is SEHNR and CDR2 is FQNEAQ (reference sequence). This rearrangement joins TRBV7-9 to TRBJ2-2; 7 nucleotides align to TRBD2. The TCR was taken from a male donor with esophageal squamous cell carcinoma. The sample was esophageal tumor tissue. The CDR3 sequence is CASSSDGASGNTGELFF. DNA for the CDR3: TGTGCCAGCAGCTCCGACGGGGCTAGCGGAAACACCGGGGAGCTGTTTTTT.